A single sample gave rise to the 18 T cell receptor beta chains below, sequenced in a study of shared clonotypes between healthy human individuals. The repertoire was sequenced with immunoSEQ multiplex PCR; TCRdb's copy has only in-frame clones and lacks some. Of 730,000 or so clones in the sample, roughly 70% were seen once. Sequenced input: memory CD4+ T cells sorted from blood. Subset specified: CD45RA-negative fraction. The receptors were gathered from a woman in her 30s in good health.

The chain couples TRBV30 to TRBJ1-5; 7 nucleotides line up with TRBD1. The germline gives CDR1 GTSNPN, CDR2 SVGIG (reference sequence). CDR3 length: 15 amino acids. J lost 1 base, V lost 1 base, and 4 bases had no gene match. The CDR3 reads CAWSATDRSNQPQHF. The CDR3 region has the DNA TGTGCCTGGAGTGCTACGGACAGGAGCAATCAGCCCCAGCATTTT.

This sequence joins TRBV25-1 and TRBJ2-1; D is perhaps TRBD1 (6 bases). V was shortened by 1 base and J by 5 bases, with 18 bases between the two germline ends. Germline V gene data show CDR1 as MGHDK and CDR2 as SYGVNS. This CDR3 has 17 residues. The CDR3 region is CASSESRTGTDHNEQFF. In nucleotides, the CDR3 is TGTGCCAGCAGTGAATCCAGAACAGGGACGGACCACAATGAGCAGTTCTTC.

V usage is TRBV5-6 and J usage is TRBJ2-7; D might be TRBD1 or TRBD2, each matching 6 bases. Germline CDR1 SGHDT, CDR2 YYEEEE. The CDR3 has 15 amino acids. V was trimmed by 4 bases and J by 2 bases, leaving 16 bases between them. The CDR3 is CASSGGPGTPYEQYF. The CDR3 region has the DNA TGTGCCAGCAGCGGGGGGCCCGGGACACCCTACGAGCAGTACTTC. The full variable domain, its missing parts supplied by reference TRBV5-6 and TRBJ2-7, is DAGVTQSPTHLIKTRGQQVTLRCSPKSGHDTVSWYQQALGQGPQFIFQYYEEEERQRGNFPDRFSGHQFPNYSSELNVNALLLGDSALYLCASSGGPGTPYEQYFGPGTRLTVT.

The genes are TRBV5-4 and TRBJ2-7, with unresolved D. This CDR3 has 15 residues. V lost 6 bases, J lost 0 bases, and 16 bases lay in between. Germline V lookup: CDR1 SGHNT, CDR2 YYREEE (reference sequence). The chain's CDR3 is CASTSEAAVSYEQYF. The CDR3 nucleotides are TGTGCCAGCACCTCCGAGGCAGCCGTCTCCTACGAGCAGTACTTC.

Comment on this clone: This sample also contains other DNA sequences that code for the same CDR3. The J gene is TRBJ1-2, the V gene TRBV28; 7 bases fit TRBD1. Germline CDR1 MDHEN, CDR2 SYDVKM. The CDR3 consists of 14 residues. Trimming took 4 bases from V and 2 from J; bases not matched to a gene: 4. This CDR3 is CASSSGQSNYGYTF. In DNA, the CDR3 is TGTGCCAGCAGTTCGGGACAGTCCAACTATGGCTACACCTTC.

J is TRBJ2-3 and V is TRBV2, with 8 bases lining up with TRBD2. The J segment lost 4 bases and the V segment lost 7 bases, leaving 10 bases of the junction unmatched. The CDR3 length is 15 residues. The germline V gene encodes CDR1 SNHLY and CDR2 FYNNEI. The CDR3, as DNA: TGTGCCAGCAACCTACTAGCGGCTAAAGCAGATACGCAGTATTTT. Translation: CASNLLAAKADTQYF.

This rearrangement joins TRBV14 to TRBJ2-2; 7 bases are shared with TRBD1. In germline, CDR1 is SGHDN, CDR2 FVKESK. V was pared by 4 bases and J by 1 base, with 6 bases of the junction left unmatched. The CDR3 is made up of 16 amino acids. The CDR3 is CASSLRQGWNTGELFF. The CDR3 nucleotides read TGTGCCAGCAGCCTCCGACAGGGTTGGAACACCGGGGAGCTGTTTTTT.

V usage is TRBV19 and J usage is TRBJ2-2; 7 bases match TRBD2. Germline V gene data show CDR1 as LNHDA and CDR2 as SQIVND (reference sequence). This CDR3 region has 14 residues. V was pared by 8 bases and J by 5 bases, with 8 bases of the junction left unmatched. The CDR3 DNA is TGTGCCAGTCAATGGGAGGGCTTGACCGGGGAGCTGTTTTTT. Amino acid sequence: CASQWEGLTGELFF. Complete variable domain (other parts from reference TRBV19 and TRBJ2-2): DGGITQSPKYLFRKEGQNVTLSCEQNLNHDAMYWYRQDPGQGLRLIYYSQIVNDFQKGDIAEGYSVSREKKESFPLTVTSAQKNPTAFYLCASQWEGLTGELFFGEGSRLTVL.

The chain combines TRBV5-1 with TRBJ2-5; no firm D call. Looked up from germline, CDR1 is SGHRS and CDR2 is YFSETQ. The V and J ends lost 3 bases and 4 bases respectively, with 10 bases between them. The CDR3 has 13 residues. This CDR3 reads CASSSLGGETQYF. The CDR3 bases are TGCGCCAGCAGCTCTCTAGGCGGAGAGACCCAGTACTTC.

In nucleotides, the CDR3 is TGTGCCAGTAGTACCCGCCTGAGGCGGGAGACCCAGTACTTC. Translated, it gives CASSTRLRRETQYF. V is TRBV19 and J is TRBJ2-5; no clear D. CDR3 length: 14 residues. V lost 4 bases and J 5 bases, leaving 14 bases between the germline ends. Germline-derived CDR1 and CDR2 are LNHDA and SQIVND (reference sequence).

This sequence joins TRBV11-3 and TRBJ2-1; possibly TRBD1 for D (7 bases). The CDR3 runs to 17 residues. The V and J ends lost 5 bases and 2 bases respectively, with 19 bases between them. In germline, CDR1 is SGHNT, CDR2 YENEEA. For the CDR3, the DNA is TGTGCCAGCAGCCCACGGGCGGGGACAGACACCTACAATGAGCAGTTCTTC. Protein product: CASSPRAGTDTYNEQFF. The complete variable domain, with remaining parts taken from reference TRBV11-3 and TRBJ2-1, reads EAGVVQSPRYKIIEKKQPVAFWCNPISGHNTLYWYLQNLGQGPELLIRYENEEAVDDSQLPKDRFSAERLKGVDSTLKIQPAELGDSAVYLCASSPRAGTDTYNEQFFGPGTRLTVL.

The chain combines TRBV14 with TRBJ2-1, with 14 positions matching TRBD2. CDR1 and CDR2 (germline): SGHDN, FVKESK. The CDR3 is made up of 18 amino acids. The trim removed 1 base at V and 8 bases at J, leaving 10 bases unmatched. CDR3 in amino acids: CASSQVTEGLAGEYEQFF. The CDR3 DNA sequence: TGTGCCAGCAGCCAAGTGACAGAGGGACTAGCGGGAGAGTATGAGCAGTTCTTC. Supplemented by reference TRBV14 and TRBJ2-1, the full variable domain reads EAGVTQFPSHSVIEKGQTVTLRCDPISGHDNLYWYRRVMGKEIKFLLHFVKESKQDESGMPNNRFLAERTGGTYSTLKVQPAELEDSGVYFCASSQVTEGLAGEYEQFFGPGTRLTVL.

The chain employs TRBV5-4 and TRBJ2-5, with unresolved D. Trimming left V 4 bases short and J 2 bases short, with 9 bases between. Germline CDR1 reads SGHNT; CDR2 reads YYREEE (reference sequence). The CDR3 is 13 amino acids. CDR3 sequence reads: CASSNDWQETQYF. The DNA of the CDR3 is TGTGCCAGCAGCAACGACTGGCAAGAGACCCAGTACTTC.

The CDR3 protein is CATEESYNEQFF. In DNA, the CDR3 is TGTGCCACCGAGGAGAGCTACAATGAGCAGTTCTTC. This chain uses TRBV10-3 with TRBJ2-1; D remains ambiguous. Germline-derived CDR1 and CDR2 are ENHRY and SYGVKD. This CDR3 spans 12 amino acids. V gave up 10 bases and J gave up 3 bases, with 10 bases separating them.

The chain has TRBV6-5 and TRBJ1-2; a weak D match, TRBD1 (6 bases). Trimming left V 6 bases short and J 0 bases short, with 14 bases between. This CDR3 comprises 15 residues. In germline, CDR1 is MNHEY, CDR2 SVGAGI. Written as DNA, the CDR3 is TGTGCCAGCAGACAGGACAGCCGACCTAACTATGGCTACACCTTC. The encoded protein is CASRQDSRPNYGYTF.

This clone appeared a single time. CDR3 nucleotide sequence: TGCGCCAGCAGCTCGAAGGCTCGGACAGGACTCCCGGGGGAGCTGTTTTTT. This sequence encodes CASSSKARTGLPGELFF. The genes are TRBV5-1 and TRBJ2-2, with 7 positions matching TRBD1. The CDR3 length is 17 residues. V gave up 3 bases and J gave up 8 bases; unmatched junction bases: 16. Germline V gene lookup returns CDR1 SGHRS and CDR2 YFSETQ. Combining the CDR3 with reference TRBV5-1 and TRBJ2-2 gives the whole variable domain KAGVTQTPRYLIKTRGQQVTLSCSPISGHRSVSWYQQTPGQGLQFLFEYFSETQRNKGNFPGRFSGRQFSNSRSEMNVSTLELGDSALYLCASSSKARTGLPGELFFGEGSRLTVL.

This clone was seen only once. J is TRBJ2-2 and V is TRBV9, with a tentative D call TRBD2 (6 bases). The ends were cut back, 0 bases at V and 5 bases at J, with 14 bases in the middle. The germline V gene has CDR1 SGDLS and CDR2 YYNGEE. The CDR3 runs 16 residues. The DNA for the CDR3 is TGTGCCAGCAGCGTAGATAGAGGGAGGAGGACCGGGGAGCTGTTTTTT. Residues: CASSVDRGRRTGELFF.

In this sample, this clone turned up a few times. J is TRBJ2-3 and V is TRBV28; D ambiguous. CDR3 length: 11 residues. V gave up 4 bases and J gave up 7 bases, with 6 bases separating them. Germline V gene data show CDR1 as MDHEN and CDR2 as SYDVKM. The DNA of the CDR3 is TGTGCCAGCAGTTCCCACCATACGCAGTATTTT. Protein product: CASSSHHTQYF.